What follows are 27 T cell receptor beta chains derived from one specimen sequenced in a study of blood T cell repertoires in COVID-19. The repertoire was sequenced with immunoSEQ multiplex PCR; TCRdb's copy has only in-frame clones and lacks some. The sample lists 120,000 or so clones, 88% occurring once. Sequencing input: peripheral blood. The receptors come from a woman between 45 and 65 years old with active or convalescent COVID-19.

The rearrangement uses TRBV6-5 and TRBJ1-5, with D maybe TRBD1 (5 bases). This CDR3 is built from 12 residues. In germline, CDR1 is MNHEY, CDR2 SVGAGI. V lost 4 bases, J lost 7 bases, and 8 bases lay in between. DNA for the CDR3: TGTGCCAGCAGTTTTAGGGGACAGCCCCAGCATTTT. Residues: CASSFRGQPQHF.

The chain is built from TRBV5-4 and TRBJ2-3, with D hard to call. Germline V lookup: CDR1 SGHNT, CDR2 YYREEE (reference sequence). The ends were cut back, 0 bases at V and 6 bases at J, with 17 bases in the middle. The CDR3 sequence is 16 residues long. CDR3 nucleotide sequence: TGTGCCAGCAGCTTGGAAGCTGGTGCTCCTTCGGATACGCAGTATTTT. Protein sequence: CASSLEAGAPSDTQYF.

This sequence joins TRBV3-1 (or the pseudogene TRBV3-2) and TRBJ1-2; a possible D gene is TRBD1 (6 bases). CDR3 length equals 13 residues. V lost 9 bases and J 2 bases, leaving 13 bases between the germline ends. From germline, CDR1 is LGHDT and CDR2 YNNKEL (reference sequence). The CDR3 region has the DNA TGTGCCAGTTCCGGGACAAGGAACTATGGCTACACCTTC. Amino acids: CASSGTRNYGYTF.

This clone was seen once. V is TRBV7-2 and J is TRBJ2-1; 11 nucleotides align to TRBD2. V trimming: 5 bases; J trimming: 3 bases; junction bases outside the gene matches: 6. Germline CDR1 and CDR2: SGHTA and FQGNSA. This CDR3 has 16 amino acids. The CDR3: CASSLSGTSGYNEQFF. CDR3 DNA sequence: TGTGCCAGCAGCCTTTCGGGGACTAGCGGCTACAATGAGCAGTTCTTC.

J is TRBJ2-7 and V is TRBV7-9; 7 bases are shared with TRBD2. After removal of 1 base from V and 0 bases from J, the junction contained 3 bases not matched to a gene. CDR3 length equals 15 residues. Germline CDR1 SEHNR, CDR2 FQNEAQ (reference sequence). CDR3 residues: CASSLGPGGSYEQYF. The CDR3, as DNA: TGTGCCAGCAGCTTAGGGCCGGGGGGCTCCTACGAGCAGTACTTC.

V is TRBV30 and J is TRBJ1-3; maybe TRBD1 (6 bases). The germline V and J ends were trimmed by 2 bases and 0 bases, with 8 bases remaining between them. CDR3 length: 14 amino acids. CDR1 and CDR2 (germline): GTSNPN, SVGIG (reference sequence). The CDR3 nucleotides read TGTGCCTGGAGTACAGGGAACTCTGGAAACACCATATATTTT. Translated, it gives CAWSTGNSGNTIYF.

This chain links TRBV6-5 with TRBJ1-1, with D perhaps TRBD1 (5 bases). Trimming pared 10 bases from V and 5 bases from J, leaving 14 bases between. The CDR3 extends over 12 amino acids. Germline V gene lookup returns CDR1 MNHEY and CDR2 SVGAGI. The CDR3 region has the DNA TGTGCCACACGGGGGTTGGGAACTGAAGCTTTCTTT. Translating gives CATRGLGTEAFF.

The chain combines TRBV7-3 with TRBJ2-7; TRBD1 aligns across 10 bases. This CDR3 is 14 amino acids long. CDR1 and CDR2 (germline): SGHTA, FQGTGA. Trimming at V came to 5 bases and at J to 2 bases, leaving 3 bases not matched to a gene. CDR3 sequence reads: CASSAGTGAYEQYF. DNA of the CDR3: TGTGCCAGCAGCGCCGGGACAGGGGCCTACGAGCAGTACTTC.

J is TRBJ1-5 and V is TRBV10-3; D is uncertain. From germline, CDR1 is ENHRY and CDR2 SYGVKD. V lost 3 bases to trimming and J lost 4 bases, with 19 bases between them. The CDR3 consists of 17 residues. CDR3 nucleotides: TGTGCCATCAGTGAATTCTCGGCGGGATACCCGAATCAGCCCCAGCATTTT. This encodes CAISEFSAGYPNQPQHF.

The chain joins TRBV7-6 to TRBJ2-1, with 10 nucleotides matching TRBD2. Trimming removed 2 bases from V and 7 bases from J; junction bases left unmatched: 5. Germline V gene data show CDR1 as SGHVS and CDR2 as FNYEAQ. The CDR3 length is 15 residues. The CDR3 region has the DNA TGTGCCAGCAGCTTATGGACTAGCGGCACTAATGAGCAGTTCTTC. Translation gives CASSLWTSGTNEQFF.

V usage is TRBV28 and J usage is TRBJ1-1; tentative D call: TRBD1 (6 bases). V gave up 8 bases and J gave up 4 bases, with 17 bases separating them. Germline CDR1 is MDHEN and CDR2 is SYDVKM. The CDR3 has 14 amino acids. The CDR3 here is CASHARGGFTEAFF. The CDR3 bases are TGTGCCAGCCATGCGCGGGGGGGCTTCACTGAAGCTTTCTTT.

This chain joins TRBV25-1 and TRBJ2-1; 14 bases line up with TRBD2. This CDR3 region has 18 residues. Germline assignment: CDR1 MGHDK and CDR2 SYGVNS. J gave up 9 bases and V 0 bases, and 10 bases lay outside the gene matches. DNA for the CDR3: TGTGCCAGCAGTGAATATAATACTGTGGGACTAGCGGGAGTTGAGCAGTTCTTC. Translated: CASSEYNTVGLAGVEQFF.

The chain joins TRBV14 to TRBJ2-2, with no clear D. CDR1 and CDR2 (germline): SGHDN, FVKESK. Trimming stripped 0 bases from V and 10 bases from J, with 6 bases between. This CDR3 has 12 residues. The CDR3: CASSQDMLELFF. CDR3 coding DNA: TGTGCCAGCAGCCAAGACATGTTGGAGCTGTTTTTT.

This clone was seen once. The chain has TRBV28 and TRBJ2-1; no reliable D call. Looked up from germline, CDR1 is MDHEN and CDR2 is SYDVKM. With 6 bases removed from V and 4 bases from J, the gap between germline ends came to 16 bases. The CDR3 length is 15 residues. The CDR3 is CASSLEDTVYNEQFF. The CDR3 DNA reads as TGTGCCAGCAGCCTAGAAGATACGGTTTACAATGAGCAGTTCTTC.

This chain links TRBV7-2 with TRBJ1-4, with TRBD1 matching 8 bases. The length of the CDR3 is 14 residues. Losses at the gene ends were 5 bases for V and 7 bases for J; bases not matched to a gene: 6. Germline V lookup: CDR1 SGHTA, CDR2 FQGNSA. The CDR3 loop is CASSPQGESEKLFF. The CDR3 DNA is TGTGCCAGCAGCCCACAGGGGGAGAGTGAAAAACTGTTTTTT.

This clone was counted once. V usage is TRBV4-1 and J usage is TRBJ2-5; D uncertain. CDR1 is MGHRA and CDR2 is YSYEKL in the germline V gene. V was cut by 1 base and J by 5 bases, with 8 bases left in between. The CDR3 runs 13 residues. CDR3 amino acids: CASSQVPQETQYF. In nucleotides, the CDR3 is TGCGCCAGCAGCCAAGTCCCCCAGGAGACCCAGTACTTC.

The CDR3 reads CASSRQGARYEQYF. The DNA of the CDR3 is TGTGCCAGCAGTCGACAGGGGGCGAGATACGAGCAGTACTTC. The V call is TRBV28, the J call TRBJ2-7, with TRBD1 matching 10 bases. The V and J ends lost 5 bases and 4 bases, in that order; junction bases with no gene match: 5. The CDR3 loop spans 14 amino acids. In germline, CDR1 is MDHEN, CDR2 SYDVKM.

The chain uses TRBV28 and TRBJ2-2, with D unclear. Germline-derived CDR1 and CDR2 are MDHEN and SYDVKM. V was cut by 6 bases and J by 4 bases, with 9 bases left in between. This CDR3 is 13 amino acids long. The CDR3 nucleotides read TGTGCCAGCAGGCCAGGTGTCACCGGGGAGCTGTTTTTT. Translated: CASRPGVTGELFF.

The chain joins TRBV27 to TRBJ1-2; D gene uncertain. Per germline, CDR1 MNHEY and CDR2 SMNVEV (reference sequence). V lost 2 bases, J lost 3 bases, and 16 bases lay in between. CDR3 length equals 16 residues. This chain's CDR3 is CASSLGPGKSDYGYTF. CDR3 DNA: TGTGCCAGCAGTTTAGGTCCGGGGAAGAGTGACTATGGCTACACCTTC.

The chain is built from TRBV19 and TRBJ1-4, with 8 nucleotides matching TRBD1. Germline loops: CDR1 LNHDA, CDR2 SQIVND (reference sequence). This CDR3 has 16 amino acids. V trimming: 4 bases; J trimming: 8 bases; junction bases outside the gene matches: 12. In DNA, the CDR3 is TGTGCCAGTAGTACTCGCTCGGACAGGGTGGGCGAAAAACTGTTTTTT. It yields the protein CASSTRSDRVGEKLFF.

The chain is built from TRBV4-3 and TRBJ2-2, with 8 bases fitting TRBD1. Germline V lookup: CDR1 LGHNA, CDR2 YSLEER. The CDR3 has 14 amino acids. J was trimmed by 5 bases and V by 3 bases; bases with no gene match: 2. CDR3 residues: CASSHGQGTGELFF. CDR3 sequence (DNA): TGCGCCAGCAGCCACGGACAGGGAACCGGGGAGCTGTTTTTT.

This chain links TRBV15 with TRBJ2-3, with D possibly matching TRBD1 (6 bases). From germline, CDR1 is LNHNV and CDR2 YYDKDF (reference sequence). Trimming stripped 1 base from V and 5 bases from J, with 16 bases between. There are 16 residues in the CDR3. The CDR3 region has the DNA TGTGCCACCAGCAGAGTAGGGGGAATAGCGATAGATACGCAGTATTTT. It specifies CATSRVGGIAIDTQYF.

V usage is TRBV5-4 and J usage is TRBJ1-6, with TRBD1 matching over 7 bases. The CDR3 is 16 amino acids. V lost 4 bases, J lost 10 bases, and 14 bases stayed unmatched. Germline CDR1 and CDR2: SGHNT and YYREEE (reference sequence). In nucleotides, the CDR3 is TGTGCCAGCAGCAGCAACCGGGACAGATTACGCTCACCCCTCCACTTT. Translated, it gives CASSSNRDRLRSPLHF.

This clone was seen more than once but under ten times. This chain joins TRBV7-9 and TRBJ1-4; 7 nucleotides align to TRBD1. This CDR3 comprises 18 residues. Germline CDR1 SEHNR, CDR2 FQNEAQ (reference sequence). V dropped 4 bases and J dropped 0; count of bases not matched to a gene: 11. The CDR3 DNA sequence: TGTGCCAGCAGCTCCAGATGGGACAGATTTTCAACTAATGAAAAACTGTTTTTT. It specifies CASSSRWDRFSTNEKLFF. The full variable domain, its missing parts supplied by reference TRBV7-9 and TRBJ1-4, is DTGVSQNPRHKITKRGQNVTFRCDPISEHNRLYWYRQTLGQGPEFLTYFQNEAQLEKSRLLSDRFSAERPKGSFSTLEIQRTEQGDSAMYLCASSSRWDRFSTNEKLFFGSGTQLSVL.

This clone was seen a handful of times. The chain has TRBV4-3 and TRBJ2-2; 11 nucleotides agree with TRBD2. Germline V CDR1 and CDR2: LGHNA, YSLEER. V shed 3 bases, J shed 3 bases, and the junction held 9 bases outside the gene matches. This CDR3 is 18 amino acids long. For the CDR3, the DNA is TGCGCCAGCAGCCAGGACTCACTAGCGGGAGCGCACACCGGGGAGCTGTTTTTT. Its protein is CASSQDSLAGAHTGELFF.

The gene calls are TRBV6-2 or TRBV6-3 and TRBJ2-1; a weak D match, TRBD2 (7 bases). The CDR3 runs 15 residues. CDR1 MNHEY and CDR2 SVGEGT come from the germline V gene. Trimming left V 0 bases short and J 15 bases short, with 21 bases between. CDR3 region: CASSYSREGGTRPFF. The DNA for the CDR3 is TGTGCCAGCAGTTACTCGAGGGAGGGGGGTACACGTCCGTTCTTC.

This clone was seen more than once but under ten times. V is TRBV4-3 and J is TRBJ2-7; perhaps TRBD2 as D (6 bases). Trimming pared 0 bases from V and 6 bases from J, leaving 12 bases between. Germline CDR1 and CDR2: LGHNA and YSLEER. This CDR3 has 14 amino acids. CDR3 loop: CASSQEGGMFEQYF. CDR3 DNA: TGCGCCAGCAGCCAAGAGGGCGGGATGTTCGAGCAGTACTTC.